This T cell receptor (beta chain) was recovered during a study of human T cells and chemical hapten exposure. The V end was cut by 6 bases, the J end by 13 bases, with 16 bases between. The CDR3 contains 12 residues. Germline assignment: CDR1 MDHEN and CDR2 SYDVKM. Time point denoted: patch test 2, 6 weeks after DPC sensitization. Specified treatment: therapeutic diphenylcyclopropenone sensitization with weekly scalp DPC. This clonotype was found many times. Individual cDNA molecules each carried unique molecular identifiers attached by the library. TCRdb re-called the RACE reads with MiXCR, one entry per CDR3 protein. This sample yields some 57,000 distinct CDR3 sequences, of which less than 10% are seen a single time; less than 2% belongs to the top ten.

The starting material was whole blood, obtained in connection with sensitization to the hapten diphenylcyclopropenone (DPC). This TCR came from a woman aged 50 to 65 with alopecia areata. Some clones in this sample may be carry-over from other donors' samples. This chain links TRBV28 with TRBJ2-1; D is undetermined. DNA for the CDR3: TGTGCCAGCAGCGTCCTCCTTACTCTCCAGTTCTTC. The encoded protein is CASSVLLTLQFF.